These T cell receptor beta chains were read from a single sample in a study of shared clonotypes between healthy human individuals. Clones were sequenced by immunoSEQ multiplex PCR, and TCRdb holds only the in-frame ones, with some missing. This table has hundreds of thousands of clones, 90% to 96% appearing once. The source material was naive CD4+ T cells sorted from blood. These receptors were collected from a woman aged 25 to 45 in good health. Both conserved end residues are part of each CDR3. For some rows the clone size is stated as once, few or many, or as a class when expanded; others skip it.

length	V	J	size	CDR3
15	TRBV6-1	TRBJ2-7	NA	CASIPTSGNSYEQYF
15	TRBV5-1	TRBJ2-5	NA	CASSLAQAGVETQYF
16	TRBV28	TRBJ2-3	NA	CASSWGLDRRTDTQYF
11	TRBV7-9	NA	once	CASSSGLEQYF
14	TRBV28	TRBJ2-7	NA	CASHTDLVSREQYF
15	TRBV6-5	TRBJ2-1	NA	CASRGDRGDNNEQFF
14	TRBV5-5	TRBJ2-7	NA	CASSSDGHSYEQYF
13	TRBV28	TRBJ1-1	NA	CALRDRVGTEAFF
15	TRBV7-8	TRBJ1-5	NA	CASTLFRGRNQPQHF
16	TRBV25-1	TRBJ1-3	NA	CASSGSGGPSGNTIYF
13	TRBV5-1	TRBJ2-7	NA	CASSSIVLLEQYF
15	TRBV7-2	TRBJ1-5	NA	CASSPSGVGNQPQHF
13	TRBV15	TRBJ2-7	NA	CATSTDSPYEQYF
14	TRBV7-9	TRBJ2-7	NA	CASSLGAVSYEQYF
13	TRBV27	TRBJ2-3	NA	CASSLSRADTQYF
14	TRBV5-1	TRBJ2-7	NA	CASSYDGGTYEQYF
13	TRBV10-3	TRBJ1-4	NA	CAISERENEKLFF
13	TRBV14	TRBJ1-6	NA	CASSLGANSPLHF
17	TRBV19	TRBJ2-7	NA	CASSPRQGLVRRYEQYF
14	TRBV18	TRBJ2-5	NA	CASSPGLTQETQYF
13	TRBV5-1	TRBJ2-1	NA	CASSSGLYNEQFF
13	TRBV29-1	TRBJ2-5	NA	CSVRLDSSGTQYF
15	TRBV18	TRBJ1-1	NA	CASSPGRTGYTEAFF
13	TRBV28	TRBJ2-7	NA	CASSNPGTDEQYF
16	TRBV5-6	TRBJ1-2	NA	CASSLAGAVLGFGYTF
13	TRBV7-9	TRBJ1-5	NA	CASSLGAEGPQHF
13	TRBV30	TRBJ2-7	NA	CAWSVRGGHEQYF
17	TRBV11-2	TRBJ2-2	NA	CASSLKGQRTNTGELFF
16	TRBV18	TRBJ2-7	NA	CASSPPSGTSSPEQYF
14	TRBV5-6	TRBJ1-3	once	CASSLQGPGNTIYF
13	TRBV2	TRBJ1-5	NA	CASSEIRAQPQHF
17	TRBV15	TRBJ2-1	NA	CATSRGPGLAGNNEQFF
16	TRBV7-8	TRBJ2-7	NA	CASSLYGSLKAYEQYF
15	TRBV7-9	TRBJ2-3	NA	CASSTSRMDTDTQYF
16	TRBV5-4	TRBJ2-7	NA	CASSLAGGTPAYEQYF
14	TRBV19	TRBJ2-5	once	CASSRGQDQETQYF
16	TRBV28	TRBJ2-3	NA	CASSLVAGGGRDTQYF
11	TRBV7-8	TRBJ1-3	NA	CASSLLDTIYF
15	TRBV28	TRBJ1-2	NA	CASSLANRGNYGYTF
17	TRBV7-6	TRBJ2-5	NA	CASSEGTSGSPAETQYF
13	TRBV5-4	TRBJ1-4	NA	CASSKDSNEKLFF
15	TRBV5-1	TRBJ2-7	NA	CASRVTGALSYEQYF
14	TRBV7-3	TRBJ2-5	NA	CASSGQGARETQYF
14	TRBV28	TRBJ2-5	NA	CASSLLALQETQYF
15	TRBV2	TRBJ1-5	NA	CASSVETPAIRPQHF
14	TRBV11-2	TRBJ2-7	NA	CASRRLAGPYEQYF
12	TRBV28	TRBJ2-2	NA	CASRVSTGELFF
16	TRBV4-1	TRBJ2-7	NA	CASSHFPAGKGLEQYF
14	TRBV7-9	TRBJ1-2	NA	CAIQDRGNIYGYTF
14	TRBV7-7	TRBJ2-7	NA	CASSPTDRSGEQYF
13	TRBV7-9	TRBJ2-7	NA	CASSSHFTGEQYF
15	TRBV4-2	TRBJ2-7	NA	CASSLAPGRGDEQYF
14	TRBV11-2	TRBJ2-7	NA	CASSFHRVNGEQYF
16	TRBV19	TRBJ1-1	NA	CASSMGAGAMNTEAFF
15	TRBV5-1	TRBJ1-5	NA	CASSLGGGSNQPQHF
17	TRBV5-4	TRBJ2-3	once	CASSPGLAGDLRDTQYF
17	TRBV7-2	TRBJ2-3	NA	CASSKPRGQKSTDTQYF
12	TRBV28	TRBJ2-7	NA	CASSSTISEQYF
14	TRBV28	TRBJ1-6	NA	CASSPGTYNSPLHF
16	TRBV28	TRBJ2-1	NA	CASSDGTSRPYNEQFF